A single sample gave rise to the 12 T cell receptor beta chains below, sequenced in a study of blood T cell repertoires in COVID-19. Sequencing used immunoSEQ multiplex PCR; TCRdb keeps in-frame clones, though not all of them. In the table there are 60,000 to 65,000 clones, around 80% of which are singletons. The sample taken for sequencing was peripheral blood. These receptor sequences come from a woman in her fifties or sixties with acute or convalescent COVID-19.

This sequence joins TRBV5-1 and TRBJ2-2, with D unclear. Germline CDR1 and CDR2: SGHRS and YFSETQ. The V end was cut by 6 bases, the J end by 2 bases, with 14 bases between. This CDR3 has 15 amino acids. CDR3 loop: CASTNQEINTGELFF. CDR3 nucleotides: TGCGCCAGCACGAACCAGGAAATAAACACCGGGGAGCTGTTTTTT.

The J gene is TRBJ1-6, the V gene TRBV3-1 (or the pseudogene TRBV3-2), with D maybe TRBD1 (6 bases). V was shortened by 0 bases and J by 11 bases, with 14 bases between the two germline ends. CDR3 size: 15 residues. Germline CDR1 and CDR2: LGHDT and YNNKEL (reference sequence). The CDR3 sequence is CASSQDNNRVAPLHF. The CDR3 DNA reads as TGTGCCAGCAGCCAAGATAATAACAGGGTCGCACCCCTCCACTTT.

This clone has more than one count but fewer than ten. This chain uses TRBV19 with TRBJ1-2; 7 positions match TRBD1. The ends lost 4 bases at V and 4 bases at J; junction bases unmatched: 6. The germline gives CDR1 LNHDA, CDR2 SQIVND (reference sequence). The CDR3 extends over 14 amino acids. The CDR3 DNA reads TGTGCCAGTAGTAGGCAGGGGGTTGGCTATGGCTACACCTTC. Amino acids: CASSRQGVGYGYTF.

A few counts support this clone. The chain uses TRBV30 and TRBJ2-2; 8 bases are a match to TRBD1. This CDR3 spans 15 amino acids. V trimming: 0 bases; J trimming: 6 bases; junction bases outside the gene matches: 6. Germline lookup yields CDR1 GTSNPN and CDR2 SVGIG (reference sequence). CDR3 DNA sequence: TGTGCCTGGAGTGTACTTCAGGGGGCCGCCGGGGAGCTGTTTTTT. Amino acids: CAWSVLQGAAGELFF. Complete variable domain (other parts from reference TRBV30 and TRBJ2-2): SQTIHQWPATLVQPVGSPLSLECTVEGTSNPNLYWYRQAAGRGLQLLFYSVGIGQISSEVPQNLSASRPQDRQFILSSKKLLLSDSGFYLCAWSVLQGAAGELFFGEGSRLTVL.

The chain has TRBV6-1 and TRBJ1-1; D perhaps matches TRBD1 (5 bases). The CDR3 extends over 13 amino acids. The germline CDR1 and CDR2 sequences are MNHNS and SASEGT. V lost 1 base to trimming and J lost 5 bases, with 8 bases between them. CDR3: CASSEVAGTEAFF. For the CDR3, the DNA is TGTGCCAGCAGTGAAGTTGCAGGGACTGAAGCTTTCTTT.

The chain uses TRBV5-4 and TRBJ1-6; no firm D call. Looked up from germline, CDR1 is SGHNT and CDR2 is YYREEE (reference sequence). The CDR3 runs 13 residues. V lost 0 bases and J lost 8, with 6 bases in between. CDR3 sequence (DNA): TGTGCCAGCAGCTTGGCCGGGGATTCACCCCTCCACTTT. Its protein product is CASSLAGDSPLHF.

This chain connects TRBV11-2 to TRBJ1-2; D gene uncertain. Germline-derived CDR1 and CDR2 are SGHAT and FQNNGV. The V end lost 0 bases, the J end lost 8 bases, and 16 bases lay between the germline ends. CDR3 size: 15 residues. CDR3 coding DNA: TGTGCCAGCAGCTTAGAAGCGGGAGTGTCACAAGGCTACACCTTC. Protein: CASSLEAGVSQGYTF.

This sequence joins TRBV6-5 and TRBJ2-1, with a weak D call TRBD2 (5 bases). In germline, CDR1 is MNHEY, CDR2 SVGAGI. The CDR3 sequence is 13 residues long. V lost 4 bases, J lost 4 bases, and 8 bases lay in between. The CDR3 sequence is CASSFGRYNEQFF. In DNA, the CDR3 is TGTGCCAGCAGTTTTGGGAGATACAATGAGCAGTTCTTC.

The sample holds a few counts of this clone. The V call is TRBV5-1, the J call TRBJ2-3; 8 nucleotides agree with TRBD2. The germline V gene has CDR1 SGHRS and CDR2 YFSETQ. The V gene end was trimmed by 0 bases and the J gene end by 1 base; junction bases not matched to a gene: 7. The CDR3 spans 17 residues. CDR3 amino acids: CASSLGLGLGGTDTQYF. In nucleotides, the CDR3 is TGCGCCAGCAGCTTGGGGCTGGGACTAGGAGGCACAGATACGCAGTATTTT.

Here the CDR3 reads CASSLLGTGANEKLFF. The CDR3, as DNA: TGCGCCAGCAGCTTGTTAGGGACAGGGGCGAATGAAAAACTGTTTTTT. The gene calls are TRBV5-1 and TRBJ1-4, with TRBD1 identical over 10 bases. The CDR3 totals 16 residues. Germline V CDR1 and CDR2: SGHRS, YFSETQ. J gave up 5 bases and V 1 base, and 5 bases lay outside the gene matches.

The gene calls are TRBV9 and TRBJ2-7, with D perhaps matching TRBD2 (6 bases). The CDR3 sequence is 12 residues long. Trimming stripped 7 bases from V and 2 bases from J, with 10 bases between. Germline CDR1 SGDLS, CDR2 YYNGEE. CDR3 sequence: CASGRGTYEQYF. CDR3 nucleotide sequence: TGTGCCAGCGGGCGGGGAACCTACGAGCAGTACTTC. Full variable domain (remainder filled in from reference TRBV9 and TRBJ2-7): DSGVTQTPKHLITATGQRVTLRCSPRSGDLSVYWYQQSLDQGLQFLIQYYNGEERAKGNILERFSAQQFPDLHSELNLSSLELGDSALYFCASGRGTYEQYFGPGTRLTVT.

Points on this clone: At one boundary the junction diverges from the germline segment, which might be a read error. This rearrangement joins TRBV7-9 to TRBJ2-5; D is unresolved. This CDR3 region has 11 residues. The germline gives CDR1 SEHNR, CDR2 FQNEAQ (reference sequence). The CDR3 sequence: CASTNQEAQYF. CDR3 nucleotide sequence: TGTGCCAGCACCAACCAAGAGGCCCAGTACTTC.